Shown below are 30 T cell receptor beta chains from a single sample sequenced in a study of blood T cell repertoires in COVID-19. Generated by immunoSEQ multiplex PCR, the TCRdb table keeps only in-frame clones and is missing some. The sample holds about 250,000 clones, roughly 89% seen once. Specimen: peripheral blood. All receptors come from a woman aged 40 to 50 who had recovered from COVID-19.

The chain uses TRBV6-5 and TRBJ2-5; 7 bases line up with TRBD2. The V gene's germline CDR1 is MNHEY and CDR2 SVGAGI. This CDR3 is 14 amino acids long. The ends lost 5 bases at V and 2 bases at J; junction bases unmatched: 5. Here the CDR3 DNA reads TGTGCCAGCAGTCCCACGGGGGGACAAGAGACCCAGTACTTC. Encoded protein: CASSPTGGQETQYF.

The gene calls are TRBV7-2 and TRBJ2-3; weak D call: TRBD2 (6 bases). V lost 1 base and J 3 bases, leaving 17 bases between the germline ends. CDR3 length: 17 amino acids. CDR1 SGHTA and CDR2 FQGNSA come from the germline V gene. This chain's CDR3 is CASSLEWAGQRTDTQYF. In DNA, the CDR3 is TGTGCCAGCAGCTTAGAATGGGCGGGGCAGCGGACAGATACGCAGTATTTT. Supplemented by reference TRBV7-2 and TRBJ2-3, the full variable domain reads GAGVSQSPSNKVTEKGKDVELRCDPISGHTALYWYRQSLGQGLEFLIYFQGNSAPDKSGLPSDRFSAERTGGSVSTLTIQRTQQEDSAVYLCASSLEWAGQRTDTQYFGPGTRLTVL.

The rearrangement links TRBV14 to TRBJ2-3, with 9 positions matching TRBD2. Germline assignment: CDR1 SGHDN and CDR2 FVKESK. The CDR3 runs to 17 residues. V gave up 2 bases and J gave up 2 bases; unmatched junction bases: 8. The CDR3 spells CASSQTRGLANTDTQYF. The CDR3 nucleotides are TGTGCCAGCAGCCAAACCCGCGGACTAGCGAACACAGATACGCAGTATTTT.

CDR3 protein: CSVEDLTQGELFF. The CDR3 DNA reads as TGCAGCGTTGAAGATCTCACGCAGGGGGAGCTGTTTTTT. The chain has TRBV29-1 and TRBJ2-2, with D unresolved. The CDR3 sequence is 13 residues long. Trimming took off 0 bases at V and 8 bases at J, with 10 bases between the two ends. Per germline, CDR1 SQVTM and CDR2 ANQGSEA.

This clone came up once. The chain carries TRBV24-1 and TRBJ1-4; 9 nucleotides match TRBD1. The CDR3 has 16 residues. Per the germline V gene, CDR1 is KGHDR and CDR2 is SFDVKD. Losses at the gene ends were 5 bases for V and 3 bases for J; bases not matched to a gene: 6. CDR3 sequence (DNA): TGTGCCACCAGTGGGGGACAGGGTTCAGCTAATGAAAAACTGTTTTTT. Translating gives CATSGGQGSANEKLFF.

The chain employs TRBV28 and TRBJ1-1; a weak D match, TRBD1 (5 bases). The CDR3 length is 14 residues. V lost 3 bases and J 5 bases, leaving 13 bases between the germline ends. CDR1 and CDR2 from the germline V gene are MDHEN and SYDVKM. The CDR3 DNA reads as TGTGCCAGCAGTTTCCAGGGATTTCGGACTGAAGCTTTCTTT. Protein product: CASSFQGFRTEAFF.

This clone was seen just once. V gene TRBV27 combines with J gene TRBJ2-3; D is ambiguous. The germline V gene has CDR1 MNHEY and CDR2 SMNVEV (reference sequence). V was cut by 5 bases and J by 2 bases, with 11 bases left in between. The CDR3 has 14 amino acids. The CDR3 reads CASSRTPPTDTQYF. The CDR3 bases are TGTGCCAGCAGTCGAACACCTCCCACAGATACGCAGTATTTT.

The CDR3 nucleotides are TGTGCCAGCAGTCCTAGTCCTAGTCCCACAGATACGCAGTATTTT. It is translated as CASSPSPSPTDTQYF. The chain combines TRBV3-1 (or the pseudogene TRBV3-2) with TRBJ2-3; D remains ambiguous. Trimming pared 6 bases from V and 2 bases from J, leaving 15 bases between. This CDR3 comprises 15 residues. Germline CDR1 is LGHDT and CDR2 is YNNKEL (reference sequence).

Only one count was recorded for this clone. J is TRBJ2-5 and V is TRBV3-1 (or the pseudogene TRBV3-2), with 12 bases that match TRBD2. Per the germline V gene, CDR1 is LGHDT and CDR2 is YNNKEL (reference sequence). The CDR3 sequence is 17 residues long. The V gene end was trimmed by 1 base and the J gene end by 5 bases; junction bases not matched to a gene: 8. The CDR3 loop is CASSQGARLAGVETQYF. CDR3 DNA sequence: TGTGCCAGCAGCCAAGGAGCAAGACTAGCGGGAGTTGAGACCCAGTACTTC.

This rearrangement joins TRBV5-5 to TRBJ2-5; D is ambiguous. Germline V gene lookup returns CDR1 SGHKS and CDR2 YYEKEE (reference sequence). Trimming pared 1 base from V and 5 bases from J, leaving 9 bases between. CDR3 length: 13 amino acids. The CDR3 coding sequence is TGTGCCAGCAGCTTGCTGTTGGGCGAGACCCAGTACTTC. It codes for CASSLLLGETQYF.

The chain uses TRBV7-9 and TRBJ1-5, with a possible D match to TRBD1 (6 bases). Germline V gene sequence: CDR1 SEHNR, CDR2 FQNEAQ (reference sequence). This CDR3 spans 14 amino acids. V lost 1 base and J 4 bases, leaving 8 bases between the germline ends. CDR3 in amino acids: CASSLGDNNQPQHF. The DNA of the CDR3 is TGTGCCAGCAGCTTAGGGGACAATAATCAGCCCCAGCATTTT.

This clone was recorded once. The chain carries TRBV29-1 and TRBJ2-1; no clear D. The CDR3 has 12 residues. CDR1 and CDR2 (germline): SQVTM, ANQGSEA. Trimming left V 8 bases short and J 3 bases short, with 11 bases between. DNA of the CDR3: TGCAGCTTTAGCTTGGGCTACAATGAGCAGTTCTTC. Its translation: CSFSLGYNEQFF.

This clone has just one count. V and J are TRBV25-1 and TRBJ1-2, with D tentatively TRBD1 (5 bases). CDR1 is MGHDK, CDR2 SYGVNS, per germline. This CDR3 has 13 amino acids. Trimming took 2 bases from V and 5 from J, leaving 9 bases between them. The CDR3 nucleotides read TGTGCCAGCAGTGAACGGGCAGGGTATGGCTACACCTTC. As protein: CASSERAGYGYTF.

CDR3 sequence reads: CASSQNAFGGLYGYTF. CDR3 in DNA: TGTGCCAGCAGCCAAAACGCCTTCGGGGGTCTATATGGCTACACCTTC. The chain recombines TRBV3-1 (or the pseudogene TRBV3-2) with TRBJ1-2, with D possibly being TRBD1 (5 bases). The CDR3 contains 16 residues. Trimming removed 2 bases at V and 5 bases at J, with 18 bases between. Germline lookup yields CDR1 LGHDT and CDR2 YNNKEL (reference sequence).

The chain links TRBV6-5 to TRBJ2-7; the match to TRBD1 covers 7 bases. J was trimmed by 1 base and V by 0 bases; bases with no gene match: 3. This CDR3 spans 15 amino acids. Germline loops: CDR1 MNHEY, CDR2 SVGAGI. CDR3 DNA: TGTGCCAGCAGTTACTCCGCAGGGGGATCCTACGAGCAGTACTTC. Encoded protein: CASSYSAGGSYEQYF.

The CDR3 sequence is CATSDPDRLAGGSVKLFF. CDR3 in DNA: TGTGCCACCAGTGATCCGGATAGACTAGCGGGAGGGTCCGTGAAGCTGTTTTTT. The V call is TRBV24-1, the J call TRBJ2-2, with 14 bases aligning to TRBD2. The V gene end was trimmed by 3 bases and the J gene end by 12 bases; junction bases not matched to a gene: 14. Germline-derived CDR1 and CDR2 are KGHDR and SFDVKD. The CDR3 loop spans 18 amino acids.

The CDR3 is CAWTVQGLKEKLFF. In DNA, the CDR3 is TGTGCCTGGACTGTTCAGGGCTTAAAGGAAAAACTGTTTTTT. V and J are TRBV30 and TRBJ1-4; TRBD1 is a possible D gene (5 bases). Germline V CDR1 and CDR2: GTSNPN, SVGIG (reference sequence). Trimming stripped 4 bases from V and 8 bases from J, with 17 bases between. The CDR3 consists of 14 residues.

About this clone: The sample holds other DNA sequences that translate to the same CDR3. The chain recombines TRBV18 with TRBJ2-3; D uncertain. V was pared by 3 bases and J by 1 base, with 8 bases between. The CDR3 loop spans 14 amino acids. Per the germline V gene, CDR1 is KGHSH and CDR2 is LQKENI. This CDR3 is CASSPSRGTDTQYF. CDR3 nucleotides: TGTGCCAGCTCACCTAGTCGGGGCACAGATACGCAGTATTTT. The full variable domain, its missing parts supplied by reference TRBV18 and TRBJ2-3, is NAGVMQNPRHLVRRRGQEARLRCSPMKGHSHVYWYRQLPEEGLKFMVYLQKENIIDESGMPKERFSAEFPKEGPSILRIQQVVRGDSAAYFCASSPSRGTDTQYFGPGTRLTVL.

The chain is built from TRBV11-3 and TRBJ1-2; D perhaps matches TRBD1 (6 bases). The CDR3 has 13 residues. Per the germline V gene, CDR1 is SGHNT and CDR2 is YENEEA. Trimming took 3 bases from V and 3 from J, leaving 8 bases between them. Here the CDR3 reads CASSFDRHYGYTF. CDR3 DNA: TGTGCCAGCAGCTTCGACAGGCACTATGGCTACACCTTC.

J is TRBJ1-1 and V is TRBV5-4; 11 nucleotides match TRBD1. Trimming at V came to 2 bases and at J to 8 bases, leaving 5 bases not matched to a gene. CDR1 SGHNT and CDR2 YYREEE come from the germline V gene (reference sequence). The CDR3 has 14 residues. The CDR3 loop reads CASSFGTGGGEAFF. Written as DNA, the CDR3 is TGTGCCAGCAGCTTCGGGACAGGGGGTGGAGAAGCTTTCTTT.

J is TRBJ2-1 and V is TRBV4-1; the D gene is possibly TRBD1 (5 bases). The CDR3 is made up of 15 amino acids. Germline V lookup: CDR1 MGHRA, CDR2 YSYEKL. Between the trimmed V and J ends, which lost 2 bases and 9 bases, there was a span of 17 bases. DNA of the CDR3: TGCGCCAGCAGCCAAACGTCCAGGGATATACTTGAGCAGTTCTTC. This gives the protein CASSQTSRDILEQFF.

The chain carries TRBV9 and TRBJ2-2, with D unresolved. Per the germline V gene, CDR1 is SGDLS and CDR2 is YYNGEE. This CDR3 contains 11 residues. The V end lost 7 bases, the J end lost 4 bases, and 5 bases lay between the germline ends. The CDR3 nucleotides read TGTGCCAGCGGCCGCACCGGGGAGCTGTTTTTT. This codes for CASGRTGELFF. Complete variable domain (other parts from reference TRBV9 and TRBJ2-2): DSGVTQTPKHLITATGQRVTLRCSPRSGDLSVYWYQQSLDQGLQFLIQYYNGEERAKGNILERFSAQQFPDLHSELNLSSLELGDSALYFCASGRTGELFFGEGSRLTVL.

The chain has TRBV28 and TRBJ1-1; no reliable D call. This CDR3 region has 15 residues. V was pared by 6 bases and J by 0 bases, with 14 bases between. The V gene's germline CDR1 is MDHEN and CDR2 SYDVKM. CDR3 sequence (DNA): TGTGCCAGCAGCCTCCCGGGAAACATGAACACTGAAGCTTTCTTT. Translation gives CASSLPGNMNTEAFF.

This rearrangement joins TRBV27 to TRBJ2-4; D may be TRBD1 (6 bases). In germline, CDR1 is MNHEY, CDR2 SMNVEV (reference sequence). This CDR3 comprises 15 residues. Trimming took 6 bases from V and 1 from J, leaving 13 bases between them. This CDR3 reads CASRSIQGAKNIQYF. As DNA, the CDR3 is TGTGCCAGCAGATCAATCCAGGGGGCCAAAAACATTCAGTACTTC.

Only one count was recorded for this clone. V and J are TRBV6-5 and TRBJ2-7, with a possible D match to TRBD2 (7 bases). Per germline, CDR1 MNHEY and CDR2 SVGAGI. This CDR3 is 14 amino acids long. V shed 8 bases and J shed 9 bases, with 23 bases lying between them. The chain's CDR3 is CASLPTGGGEGQYF. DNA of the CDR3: TGTGCCAGCCTACCTACTGGGGGCGGGGAGGGGCAGTACTTC.

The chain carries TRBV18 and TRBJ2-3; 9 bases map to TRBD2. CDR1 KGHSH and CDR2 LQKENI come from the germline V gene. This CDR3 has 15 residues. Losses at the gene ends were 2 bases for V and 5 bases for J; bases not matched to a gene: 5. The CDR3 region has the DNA TGTGCCAGCTCACCAGACCTAGCGGGGAAAGATACGCAGTATTTT. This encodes CASSPDLAGKDTQYF.

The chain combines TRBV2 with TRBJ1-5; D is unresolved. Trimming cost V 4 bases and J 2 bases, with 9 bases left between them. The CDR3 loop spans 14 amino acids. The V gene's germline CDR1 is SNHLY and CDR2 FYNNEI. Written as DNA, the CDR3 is TGTGCCAGCAGTGGACATCGTGGCAATCAGCCCCAGCATTTT. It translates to CASSGHRGNQPQHF.

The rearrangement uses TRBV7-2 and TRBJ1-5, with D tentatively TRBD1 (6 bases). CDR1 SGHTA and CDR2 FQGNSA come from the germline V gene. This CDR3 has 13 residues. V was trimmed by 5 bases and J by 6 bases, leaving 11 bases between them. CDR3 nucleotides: TGTGCCAGCAGCGCACAGGGTCTTCAGCCCCAGCATTTT. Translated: CASSAQGLQPQHF.

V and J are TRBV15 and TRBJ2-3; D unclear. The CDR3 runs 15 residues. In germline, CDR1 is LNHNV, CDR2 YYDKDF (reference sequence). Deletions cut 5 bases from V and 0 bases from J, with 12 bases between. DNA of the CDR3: TGTGCCACCAGCCCCCCCCCAGGAAGCACAGATACGCAGTATTTT. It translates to CATSPPPGSTDTQYF. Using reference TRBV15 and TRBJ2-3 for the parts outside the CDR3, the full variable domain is DAMVIQNPRYQVTQFGKPVTLSCSQTLNHNVMYWYQQKSSQAPKLLFHYYDKDFNNEADTPDNFQSRRPNTSFCFLDIRSPGLGDTAMYLCATSPPPGSTDTQYFGPGTRLTVL.

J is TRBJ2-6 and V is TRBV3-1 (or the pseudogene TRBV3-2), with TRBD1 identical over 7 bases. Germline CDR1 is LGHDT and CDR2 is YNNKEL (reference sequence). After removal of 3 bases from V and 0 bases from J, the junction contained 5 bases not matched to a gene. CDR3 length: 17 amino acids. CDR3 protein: CASSQGDSVSGANVLTF. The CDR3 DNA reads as TGTGCCAGCAGCCAGGGGGACAGCGTCTCTGGGGCCAACGTCCTGACTTTC.